These T cell receptor beta chains were read from a single sample in a study of Ad26.COV2.S vaccination and SARS-CoV-2 variants. The data were produced by immunoSEQ multiplex PCR, yet TCRdb's version contains in-frame clones alone and is incomplete. The table has fewer than 900,000 clones, around 89% seen once. The sample here was peripheral blood, taken in a trial of Ad26.COV2.S vaccine versus placebo. The receptors were gathered from a person aged 18-65 years who received the Ad26.COV2.S COVID-19 vaccine or a placebo. Both conserved end residues are part of each CDR3. The order of the fields is V gene, D gene, clone size, J gene, CDR3 DNA, CDR3 protein. The D gene is left open where the match is weak. Only some rows state a clone size, as once, few, many or a class for expanded clones.

>TRBV7-9|-|-|TRBJ2-1
TGTGCCAGCAGCTCCACCGGGGGACAGCCAAACTACAATGAGCAGTTCTTC
CASSSTGGQPNYNEQFF
>TRBV11-2|-|-|TRBJ2-7
TGTGCCAGCAGCTTAAAACCGCCGACAGAACCGACCTACGAGCAGTACTTC
CASSLKPPTEPTYEQYF
>TRBV7-2|-|-|TRBJ1-5
TGTGCCAGCAGCTTAGCGGGGGCGAATCAGCCCCAGCATTTT
CASSLAGANQPQHF
>TRBV4-3|-|-|TRBJ1-2
TGCGCCAGCAGCCAAGAAGGAATACCTAACTATGGCTACACCTTC
CASSQEGIPNYGYTF
>TRBV6-5|-|-|TRBJ1-4
TGTGCCAGCAGTACCCGGGCGAGGAGTCGCGAAAAACTGTTTTTT
CASSTRARSREKLFF
>TRBV6-5|-|few|TRBJ1-1
TGTGCCAGCAGTTATCGGGGGAGAGCTTTCTTT
CASSYRGRAFF
>TRBV2|TRBD1|-|TRBJ2-3
TGTGCCAGCAAGAGACGGACAGGGAGCACAGATACGCAGTATTTT
CASKRRTGSTDTQYF
>TRBV7-2|-|-|TRBJ2-3
TGTGCCAGCAGCTTTAGGTGGGGAGAGGCAGATACGCAGTATTTT
CASSFRWGEADTQYF
>TRBV19|-|-|TRBJ1-6
TGTGCCAGTAGTCCCCCTCTTAAGAGCTCCTATAATTCACCCCTCCACTTT
CASSPPLKSSYNSPLHF
>TRBV3-1/TRBV3-2|TRBD2|-|TRBJ2-5
TGTGCCAGCAGCCAAGATCTCCGGGGTAGCGGGAGGGCCTTCGACGAGACCCAGTACTTC
CASSQDLRGSGRAFDETQYF
>TRBV4-2|-|once|TRBJ1-4
TGTGCCAGCAGCCAAGATAAGGGGGAGAAGGCTAATGAAAAACTGTTTTTT
CASSQDKGEKANEKLFF
>TRBV6-1|-|-|TRBJ2-3
TGTGCCAGCAGTGGCTCACAGGGGAATCTGGGAGGAGATACGCAGTATTTT
CASSGSQGNLGGDTQYF
>TRBV7-2|TRBD1|-|TRBJ1-2
TGTGCCAGCAGCTTAAAGGTGACAGGGATCTTATTTACCTATGGCTACACCTTC
CASSLKVTGILFTYGYTF
>TRBV14|-|-|TRBJ1-3
TGTGCCAGCAGCCCCCCCAGGGTCTCTGGAAACACCATATATTTT
CASSPPRVSGNTIYF